Each of the 18 T cell receptor beta chains below was sequenced from the same sample in a study of cytomegalovirus exposure and HLA in healthy donors (dated by TCRdb to about 2017). Library preparation was by the immunoSEQ multiplex PCR assay. A mixture of 60 forward primers for TCR Vbeta segments and 13 reverse primers for TCR Jbeta segments was used in the multiplex PCR. TCRdb retrieved this table from immuneACCESS and kept in-frame rearrangements only. Not all clones are present; in checked studies, unresolved V genes account for under half, and no reason is known for the remainder. The sample table lists some 140,000 clones, roughly 80% of them with a count of one. 13% of the sample belongs to the ten largest clones. Source material: PBMCs. The origin of the receptors is a man aged 25 to 40 in good health and CMV-seropositive.

This chain joins TRBV11-1 and TRBJ2-2, with D possibly matching TRBD2 (6 bases). The CDR3 consists of 16 residues. V lost 1 base and J 5 bases, leaving 14 bases between the germline ends. Looked up from germline, CDR1 is SGHAT and CDR2 is FQDESV (reference sequence). The CDR3 sequence is CASSLGTGVITGELFF. The CDR3 DNA reads TGTGCCAGCAGCTTAGGGACGGGAGTAATAACCGGGGAGCTGTTTTTT.

This clone was picked up a small number of times. The V call is TRBV18, the J call TRBJ2-5; D may be TRBD2 (6 bases). The CDR3 totals 17 residues. CDR1 and CDR2 (germline): KGHSH, LQKENI. V was cut by 2 bases and J by 5 bases, with 21 bases left in between. Here the CDR3 DNA reads TGTGCCAGCTCACCAAACCGAGACGGGAGCCACGGGGAGACCCAGTACTTC. This encodes CASSPNRDGSHGETQYF.

The gene calls are TRBV7-2 and TRBJ2-1; the D is unclear. V was clipped by 2 bases and J by 9 bases, with 5 bases between them. The germline gives CDR1 SGHTA, CDR2 FQGNSA. This CDR3 comprises 11 residues. CDR3 nucleotides: TGTGCCAGCAGCTTATGGGCTGAGCAGTTCTTC. Its protein is CASSLWAEQFF.

The sample holds one count of this clone. V and J are TRBV28 and TRBJ2-5, with 7 bases matching TRBD1. The V and J ends lost 3 bases and 5 bases, in that order; junction bases with no gene match: 12. The CDR3 length is 16 residues. Germline-derived CDR1 and CDR2 are MDHEN and SYDVKM. The CDR3 spells CASSLLFRGIGETQYF. The CDR3 coding sequence is TGTGCCAGCAGTTTGCTATTCAGGGGGATCGGGGAGACCCAGTACTTC.

The rearrangement links TRBV30 to TRBJ2-6; 7 positions agree with TRBD1. Unmatched junction bases numbered 4, after V lost 2 bases and J lost 3 bases. The CDR3 contains 15 residues. CDR1 and CDR2 (germline): GTSNPN, SVGIG (reference sequence). The CDR3 is CAWSHRGVGANVLTF. The CDR3 DNA reads TGTGCCTGGAGTCACAGGGGTGTTGGGGCCAACGTCCTGACTTTC.

The chain employs TRBV28 and TRBJ1-1; the D gene is possibly TRBD1 (6 bases). The V gene lost 5 bases and the J gene lost 3 bases, with 13 bases spanning the gap. The germline CDR1 and CDR2 sequences are MDHEN and SYDVKM. The CDR3 is made up of 14 amino acids. CDR3 nucleotide sequence: TGTGCCAGCAGTACAACCGCAGGGGACACTGAAGCTTTCTTT. Encoded protein: CASSTTAGDTEAFF.

This sequence joins TRBV2 and TRBJ1-4; a possible D gene is TRBD1 (5 bases). The germline V and J ends were trimmed by 4 bases and 0 bases, with 9 bases remaining between them. The CDR3 loop spans 15 amino acids. The germline CDR1 and CDR2 sequences are SNHLY and FYNNEI. The CDR3 bases are TGTGCCAGCAGTGTGCAGGGCGCAACTAATGAAAAACTGTTTTTT. Its translation: CASSVQGATNEKLFF.

The gene calls are TRBV27 and TRBJ2-1; 10 nucleotides agree with TRBD2. The CDR3 has 17 residues. The V gene end was trimmed by 2 bases and the J gene end by 6 bases; junction bases not matched to a gene: 10. In germline, CDR1 is MNHEY, CDR2 SMNVEV (reference sequence). CDR3 bases: TGTGCCAGCAGTTTACAGGCTAGCGGGAGTATAAGCAATGAGCAGTTCTTC. Protein sequence: CASSLQASGSISNEQFF.

This clone was counted only a few times. The chain combines TRBV11-2 with TRBJ2-1; 10 bases fit TRBD2. Germline CDR1 and CDR2: SGHAT and FQNNGV. V lost 2 bases to trimming and J lost 13 bases; unmatched junction nucleotides: 8. This CDR3 has 14 residues. The DNA of the CDR3 is TGTGCCAGCAGCTTAACCTCTAGCGGGAGTCTTCAGTTCTTC. Protein: CASSLTSSGSLQFF.

This clone was picked up a small number of times. The gene calls are TRBV20-1 and TRBJ2-1; D remains unclear. Trimming removed 0 bases from V and 9 bases from J, with 6 bases in between. This CDR3 contains 11 residues. Germline lookup yields CDR1 DFQATT and CDR2 SNEGSKA (reference sequence). CDR3 nucleotides: TGCAGTGCTAGAGATAAGCGTGAGCAGTTCTTC. This codes for CSARDKREQFF.

This clone was recorded only once. The chain joins TRBV28 to TRBJ2-7; 10 nucleotides match TRBD1. J lost 12 bases, V lost 4 bases, and 6 bases had no gene match. Germline CDR1 reads MDHEN; CDR2 reads SYDVKM. The CDR3 consists of 12 residues. Written as DNA, the CDR3 is TGTGCCAGCAGTTCGGACAGGGGGATTCTGTACTTC. Residues: CASSSDRGILYF.

This chain joins TRBV19 and TRBJ1-1; D unresolved. The CDR3 spans 11 residues. The germline V gene has CDR1 LNHDA and CDR2 SQIVND (reference sequence). V was pared by 3 bases and J by 3 bases, with 2 bases between. The CDR3 sequence is CASSIYTEAFF. DNA for the CDR3: TGTGCCAGTAGTATCTACACTGAAGCTTTCTTT.

The gene calls are TRBV19 and TRBJ2-5; D is uncertain. Per germline, CDR1 LNHDA and CDR2 SQIVND (reference sequence). V lost 8 bases and J lost 3, with 10 bases in between. The CDR3 extends over 12 amino acids. The CDR3 reads CASSSPEETQYF. The CDR3 DNA is TGTGCCAGTTCATCCCCGGAAGAGACCCAGTACTTC.

The chain couples TRBV27 to TRBJ2-1, with 7 positions matching TRBD2. V was pared by 8 bases and J by 8 bases, with 15 bases of the junction left unmatched. The CDR3 spans 15 residues. Germline CDR1 reads MNHEY; CDR2 reads SMNVEV (reference sequence). CDR3 sequence: CASQKRGSIGDEQFF. For the CDR3, the DNA is TGTGCCAGCCAAAAGCGGGGATCAATAGGCGATGAGCAGTTCTTC.

The chain links TRBV6-6 to TRBJ1-1; D is ambiguous. The V gene's germline CDR1 is MNHNY and CDR2 SVGAGI (reference sequence). V lost 5 bases and J 11 bases, leaving 21 bases between the germline ends. The CDR3 has 14 amino acids. The CDR3 loop is CASSPRSFSGAAFF. CDR3 DNA: TGTGCCAGCAGTCCCCGGAGTTTCAGTGGTGCGGCTTTCTTT.

The table lists this clone with a few counts. The genes are TRBV6-5 and TRBJ1-1; the D is unclear. The germline gives CDR1 MNHEY, CDR2 SVGAGI. V was shortened by 10 bases and J by 4 bases, with 22 bases between the two germline ends. The CDR3 consists of 15 residues. The CDR3 DNA is TGTGCCACGGGATCTCGAATGGCGCGCGGCACTGAAGCTTTCTTT. It codes for CATGSRMARGTEAFF.

The J gene is TRBJ2-1, the V gene TRBV19, with 7 bases fitting TRBD2. This CDR3 spans 15 amino acids. Looked up from germline, CDR1 is LNHDA and CDR2 is SQIVND (reference sequence). Losses at the gene ends were 3 bases for V and 5 bases for J; bases not matched to a gene: 7. CDR3 in DNA: TGTGCCAGTAGTATCTGGGGAGGGCCACACAATGAGCAGTTCTTC. It is translated as CASSIWGGPHNEQFF.

The chain links TRBV28 to TRBJ2-5; D not resolved. The germline CDR1 and CDR2 sequences are MDHEN and SYDVKM. With 6 bases removed from V and 7 bases from J, the gap between germline ends came to 15 bases. There are 13 residues in the CDR3. The CDR3, as DNA: TGTGCCAGCAGGGTAAGGTCCCGAGGGACCCAGTACTTC. It specifies CASRVRSRGTQYF.